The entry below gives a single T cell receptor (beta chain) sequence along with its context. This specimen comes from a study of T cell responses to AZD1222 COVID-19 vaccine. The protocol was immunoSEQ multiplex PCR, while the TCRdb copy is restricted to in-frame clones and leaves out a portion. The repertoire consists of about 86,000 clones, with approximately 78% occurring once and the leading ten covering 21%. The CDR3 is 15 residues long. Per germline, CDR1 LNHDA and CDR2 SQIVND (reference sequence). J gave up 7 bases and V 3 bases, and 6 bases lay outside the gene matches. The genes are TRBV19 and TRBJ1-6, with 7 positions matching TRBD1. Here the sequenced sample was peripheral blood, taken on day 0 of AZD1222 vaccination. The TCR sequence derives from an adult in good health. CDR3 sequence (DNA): TGTGCCAGTAGTATGGGACAGAGCTTCAATTCACCCCTCCACTTT. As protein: CASSMGQSFNSPLHF.